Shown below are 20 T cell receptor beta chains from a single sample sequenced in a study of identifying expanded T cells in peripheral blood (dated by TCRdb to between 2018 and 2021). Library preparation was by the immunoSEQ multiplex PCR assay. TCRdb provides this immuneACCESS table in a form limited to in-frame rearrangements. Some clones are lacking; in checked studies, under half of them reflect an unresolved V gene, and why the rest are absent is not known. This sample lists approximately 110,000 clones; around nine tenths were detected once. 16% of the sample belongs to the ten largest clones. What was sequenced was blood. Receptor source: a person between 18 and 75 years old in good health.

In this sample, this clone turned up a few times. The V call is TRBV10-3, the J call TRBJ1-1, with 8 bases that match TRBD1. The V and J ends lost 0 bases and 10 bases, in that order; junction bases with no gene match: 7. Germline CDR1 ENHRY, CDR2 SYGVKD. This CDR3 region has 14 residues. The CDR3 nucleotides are TGTGCCATCAGTGAGTCGAGAGGACAGGGAGGAGCTTTCTTT. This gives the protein CAISESRGQGGAFF.

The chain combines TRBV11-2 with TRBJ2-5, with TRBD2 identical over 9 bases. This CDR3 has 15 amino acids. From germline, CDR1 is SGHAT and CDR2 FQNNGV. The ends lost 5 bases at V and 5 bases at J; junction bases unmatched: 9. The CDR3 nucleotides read TGTGCCAGCAGCCGCGGGGGGGCCTTGGCGGAGACCCAGTACTTC. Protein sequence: CASSRGGALAETQYF.

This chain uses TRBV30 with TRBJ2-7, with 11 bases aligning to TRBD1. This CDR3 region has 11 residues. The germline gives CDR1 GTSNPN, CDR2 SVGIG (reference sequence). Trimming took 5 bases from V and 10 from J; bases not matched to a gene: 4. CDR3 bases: TGTGCCTGGTTGGACAGGGGGCACCAGTACTTC. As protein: CAWLDRGHQYF. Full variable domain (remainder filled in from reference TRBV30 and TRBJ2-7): SQTIHQWPATLVQPVGSPLSLECTVEGTSNPNLYWYRQAAGRGLQLLFYSVGIGQISSEVPQNLSASRPQDRQFILSSKKLLLSDSGFYLCAWLDRGHQYFGPGTRLTVT.

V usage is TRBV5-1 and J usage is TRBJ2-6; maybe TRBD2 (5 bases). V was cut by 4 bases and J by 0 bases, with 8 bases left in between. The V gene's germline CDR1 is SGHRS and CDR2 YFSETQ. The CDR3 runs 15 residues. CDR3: CASSDGGSGANVLTF. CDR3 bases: TGCGCCAGCAGCGACGGAGGCTCTGGGGCCAACGTCCTGACTTTC.

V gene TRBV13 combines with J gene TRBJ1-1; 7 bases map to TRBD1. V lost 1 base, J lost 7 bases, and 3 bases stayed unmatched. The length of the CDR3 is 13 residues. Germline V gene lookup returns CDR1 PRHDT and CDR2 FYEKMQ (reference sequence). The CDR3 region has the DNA TGTGCCAGCAGCTTAGTGGCAGGGGGTGAAGCTTTCTTT. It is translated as CASSLVAGGEAFF.

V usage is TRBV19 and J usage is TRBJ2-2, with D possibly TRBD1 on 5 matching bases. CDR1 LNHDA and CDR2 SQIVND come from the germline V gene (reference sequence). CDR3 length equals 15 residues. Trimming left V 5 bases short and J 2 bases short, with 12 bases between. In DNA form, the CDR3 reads TGTGCCAGTAGTGGACCCAGGGCCAACACCGGGGAGCTGTTTTTT. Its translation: CASSGPRANTGELFF.

The CDR3 DNA follows: TGTGCCAGCAGCTTGGCGAGGGGGGCCTCCTACAATGAGCAGTTCTTC. It codes for CASSLARGASYNEQFF. The rearrangement joins TRBV5-5 to TRBJ2-1; the D gene could be TRBD1 or TRBD2 (6 bases each). Germline CDR1 and CDR2: SGHKS and YYEKEE (reference sequence). The V end was cut by 0 bases, the J end by 0 bases, with 10 bases between. The CDR3 contains 16 residues.

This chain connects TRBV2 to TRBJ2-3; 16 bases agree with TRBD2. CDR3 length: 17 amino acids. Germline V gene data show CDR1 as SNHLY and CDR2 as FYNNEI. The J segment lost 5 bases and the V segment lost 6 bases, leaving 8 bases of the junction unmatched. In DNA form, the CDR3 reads TGTGCCAGCAGCGAGTCGGGACTAGCGGGGGGGCAAGATACGCAGTATTTT. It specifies CASSESGLAGGQDTQYF.

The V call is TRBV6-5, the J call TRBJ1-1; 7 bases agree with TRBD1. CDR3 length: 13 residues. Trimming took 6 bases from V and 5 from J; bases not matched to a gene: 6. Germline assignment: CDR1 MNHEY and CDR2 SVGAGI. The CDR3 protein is CASRDRVRTEAFF. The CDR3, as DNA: TGTGCCAGCAGAGACAGGGTACGGACTGAAGCTTTCTTT.

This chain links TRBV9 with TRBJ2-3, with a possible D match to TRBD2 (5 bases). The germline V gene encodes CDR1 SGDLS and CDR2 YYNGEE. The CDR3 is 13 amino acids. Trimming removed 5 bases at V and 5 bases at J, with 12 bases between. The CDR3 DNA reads TGTGCCAGCAGGGGAGAGGTCGGAGATACGCAGTATTTT. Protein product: CASRGEVGDTQYF.

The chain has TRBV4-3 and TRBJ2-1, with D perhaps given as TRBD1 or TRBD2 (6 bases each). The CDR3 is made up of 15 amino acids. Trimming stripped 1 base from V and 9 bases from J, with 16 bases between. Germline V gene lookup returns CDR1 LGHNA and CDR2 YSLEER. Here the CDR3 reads CASSQVDGRGREQFF. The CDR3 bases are TGCGCCAGCAGCCAAGTGGATGGACGGGGGCGTGAGCAGTTCTTC.

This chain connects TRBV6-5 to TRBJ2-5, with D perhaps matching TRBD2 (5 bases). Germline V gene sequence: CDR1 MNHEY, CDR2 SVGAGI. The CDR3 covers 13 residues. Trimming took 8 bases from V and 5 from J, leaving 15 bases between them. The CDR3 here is CASRWTPGETQYF. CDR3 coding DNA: TGTGCCAGCCGTTGGACCCCGGGGGAGACCCAGTACTTC.

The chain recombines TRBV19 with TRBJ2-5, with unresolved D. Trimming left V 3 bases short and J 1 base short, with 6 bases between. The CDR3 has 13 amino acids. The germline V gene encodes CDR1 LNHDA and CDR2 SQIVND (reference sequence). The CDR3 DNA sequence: TGTGCCAGTAGTATTCAGGCCCAAGAGACCCAGTACTTC. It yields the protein CASSIQAQETQYF.

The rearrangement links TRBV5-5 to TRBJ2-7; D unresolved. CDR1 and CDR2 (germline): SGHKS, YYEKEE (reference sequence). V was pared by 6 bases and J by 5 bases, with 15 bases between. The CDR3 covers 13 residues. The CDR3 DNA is TGTGCCAGCAACAGCCCAAACGGTGACGAGCAGTACTTC. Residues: CASNSPNGDEQYF.

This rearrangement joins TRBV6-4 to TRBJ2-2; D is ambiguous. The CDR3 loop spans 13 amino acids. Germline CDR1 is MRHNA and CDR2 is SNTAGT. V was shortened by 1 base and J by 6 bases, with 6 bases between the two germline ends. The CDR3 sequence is CASSDWVAGELFF. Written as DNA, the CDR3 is TGTGCCAGCAGTGACTGGGTAGCCGGGGAGCTGTTTTTT.

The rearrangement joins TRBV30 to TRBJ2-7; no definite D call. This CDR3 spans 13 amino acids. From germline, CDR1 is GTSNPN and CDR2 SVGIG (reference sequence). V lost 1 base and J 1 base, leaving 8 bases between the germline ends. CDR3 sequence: CAWSGGRSYEQYF. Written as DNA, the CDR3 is TGTGCCTGGAGTGGCGGCAGATCCTACGAGCAGTACTTC.

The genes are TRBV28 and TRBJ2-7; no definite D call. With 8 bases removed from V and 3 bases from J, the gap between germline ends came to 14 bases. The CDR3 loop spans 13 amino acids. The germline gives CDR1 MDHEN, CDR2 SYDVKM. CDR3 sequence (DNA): TGTGCCAGCCAAGCATGGACCGGCTACGAGCAGTACTTC. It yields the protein CASQAWTGYEQYF.

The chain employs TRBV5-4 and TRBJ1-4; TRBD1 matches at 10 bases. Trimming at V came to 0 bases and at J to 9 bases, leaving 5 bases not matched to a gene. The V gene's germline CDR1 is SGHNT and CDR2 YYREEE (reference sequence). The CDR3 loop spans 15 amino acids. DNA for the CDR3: TGTGCCAGCAGCTTGGCGGGACAGGGGCCGCAAAAACTGTTTTTT. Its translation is CASSLAGQGPQKLFF.

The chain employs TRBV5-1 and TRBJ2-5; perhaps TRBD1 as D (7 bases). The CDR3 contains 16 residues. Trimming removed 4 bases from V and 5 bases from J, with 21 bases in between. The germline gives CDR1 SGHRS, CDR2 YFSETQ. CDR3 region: CASSRGGAGGQETQYF. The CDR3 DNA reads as TGCGCCAGCAGCCGCGGAGGGGCAGGGGGACAGGAGACCCAGTACTTC.

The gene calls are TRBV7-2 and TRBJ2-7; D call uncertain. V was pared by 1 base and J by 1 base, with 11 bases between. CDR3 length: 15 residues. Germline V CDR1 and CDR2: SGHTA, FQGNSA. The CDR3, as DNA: TGTGCCAGCAGCTTAGTGGCTGCATTGTCCTACGAGCAGTACTTC. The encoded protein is CASSLVAALSYEQYF.